This TCR beta chain was observed in a study of T-cell memory formation after mild COVID-19. Study-wide results and caveats: Memory sampled before infection contained some responding clones, suggesting cross-reactive memory joined.

In TCRdb, the 5' RACE reads were re-called with MiXCR into one record per CDR3 protein. The sample contains about 14,000 distinct CDR3 sequences, approximately 19% of which appear only once. Germline values: CDR1 SGHTA, CDR2 FQGNSA. The CDR3 runs to 13 residues. V was cut by 7 bases and J by 1 base, with 9 bases left in between. On this clonotype: Its antigen is as yet unknown.

The sequence was collected from an adult woman who had mild COVID-19 (a few samples of this study predate the infection). Cell type and time point are not known. This chain joins TRBV7-2 and TRBJ2-3, with TRBD2 as a possible D gene (6 bases). Sample: PBMCs or a T cell subset sorted from them (not recorded which). CDR3 protein: CASNPGGTDTQYF. For the CDR3, the DNA is TGTGCCAGCAACCCGGGGGGCACAGATACGCAGTATTTT.